The clone carrying this TCR beta chain was detected many times. The antigen remains unidentified. TCRdb re-called the 5' RACE reads through MiXCR, storing one row per CDR3 protein. This sample carries about 340,000 distinct CDR3 sequences, more than 15% of them seen once, and the ten largest clones take around 20%. The sample belongs to a study of T-cell memory formation after mild COVID-19. Study-wide points: Pre-infection memory harbored some responding clones, suggesting cross-reactive memory joined. Clones that got smaller from day 15 to 85 had even CD4/CD8, while clones growing later tipped toward CD4+.

The germline V and J ends were trimmed by 5 bases and 6 bases, with 13 bases remaining between them. This CDR3 has 13 residues. Germline V gene lookup returns CDR1 MNHEY and CDR2 SVGAGI. The sequence derives from a man aged 18 to 30 who had mild COVID-19 (a few samples of this study predate the infection). Cell type and time point are not known. Specimen: PBMCs or a T cell subset sorted from them (not recorded which). The chain has TRBV6-5 and TRBJ1-2; possibly TRBD1 for D (5 bases). In nucleotides, the CDR3 is TGTGCCAGCAGTAATCGACAGTGGGATGGCTACACCTTC. This sequence encodes CASSNRQWDGYTF.